A single sample is the source of the 26 T cell receptor beta chains below, sequenced in a study of radiation and T cells in renal cell carcinoma. Noted time point: blood 2 weeks post-SBRT. Treatment defined: 15 Gy SBRT to primary tumor, nephrectomy 4 weeks later. Produced via immunoSEQ multiplex PCR; TCRdb's table is partial and in-frame only. Here the sample spans roughly 130,000 clones, 88% being singletons. This specimen consisted of blood, obtained from a patient whose treatment included radiotherapy and nephrectomy. The source of these receptors is a woman in her 70s with renal cell carcinoma.

The chain employs TRBV6-5 and TRBJ2-5, with a possible D match to TRBD2 (7 bases). The germline V and J ends were trimmed by 6 bases and 4 bases, with 12 bases remaining between them. This CDR3 spans 13 amino acids. Germline CDR1 and CDR2: MNHEY and SVGAGI. The CDR3 DNA follows: TGTGCCAGCAGACGGGGGGCCGGAGAGACCCAGTACTTC. Encoded protein: CASRRGAGETQYF.

This clone came up once. The V and J genes are TRBV19 and TRBJ1-4; 9 positions match TRBD1. This CDR3 region has 13 residues. The germline gives CDR1 LNHDA, CDR2 SQIVND (reference sequence). J gave up 8 bases and V 7 bases, and 5 bases lay outside the gene matches. The CDR3 bases are TGTGCCAGTACCGCGGACAGGGGAGAAAAACTGTTTTTT. It codes for CASTADRGEKLFF.

The chain recombines TRBV6-5 with TRBJ1-2, with 11 bases that match TRBD1. V was pared by 6 bases and J by 7 bases, with 7 bases of the junction left unmatched. Germline CDR1 reads MNHEY; CDR2 reads SVGAGI. The CDR3 has 14 residues. CDR3 sequence reads: CASSRGQGASGYTF. The CDR3 DNA reads as TGTGCCAGCAGCCGCGGACAGGGGGCTTCTGGCTACACCTTC.

The chain links TRBV10-3 to TRBJ2-1, with unresolved D. The V and J ends lost 0 bases and 0 bases respectively, with 6 bases between them. This CDR3 is 15 amino acids long. CDR1 is ENHRY, CDR2 SYGVKD, per germline. The DNA of the CDR3 is TGTGCCATCAGTGAGTCGCAGAGCTCCTACAATGAGCAGTTCTTC. Protein product: CAISESQSSYNEQFF.

The genes are TRBV7-8 and TRBJ2-5; the match to TRBD1 covers 10 bases. The CDR3 is 14 residues long. CDR1 SGHVS and CDR2 FQNEAQ come from the germline V gene. V shed 5 bases, J shed 5 bases, and the junction held 5 bases outside the gene matches. The CDR3 region is CASSRDRGRETQYF. The CDR3, as DNA: TGTGCCAGCAGCCGGGACAGGGGCAGGGAGACCCAGTACTTC.

J is TRBJ2-1 and V is TRBV19, with D maybe TRBD2 (5 bases). Trimming took 8 bases from V and 0 from J, leaving 11 bases between them. The germline CDR1 and CDR2 sequences are LNHDA and SQIVND (reference sequence). CDR3 length: 14 residues. CDR3 amino acids: CASGRGRSYNEQFF. CDR3 sequence (DNA): TGTGCCAGTGGACGCGGGCGCTCCTACAATGAGCAGTTCTTC.

V gene TRBV19 combines with J gene TRBJ2-7; 8 bases fit TRBD1. Trimming took 8 bases from V and 2 from J; bases not matched to a gene: 2. There are 12 residues in the CDR3. CDR1 and CDR2 from the germline V gene are LNHDA and SQIVND (reference sequence). The CDR3 region has the DNA TGTGCCAGTGGCAGGGGGCCCTACGAGCAGTACTTC. Encoded protein: CASGRGPYEQYF.

V is TRBV28 and J is TRBJ2-7; 9 nucleotides match TRBD1. The J segment lost 5 bases and the V segment lost 4 bases, leaving 6 bases of the junction unmatched. CDR1 is MDHEN, CDR2 SYDVKM, per germline. The length of the CDR3 is 14 residues. The CDR3 reads CASSSPGQGHEQYF. The CDR3 nucleotides read TGTGCCAGCAGTTCTCCCGGACAGGGGCACGAGCAGTACTTC.

This chain links TRBV7-2 with TRBJ2-7; 12 bases agree with TRBD2. Germline values: CDR1 SGHTA, CDR2 FQGNSA. The J segment lost 2 bases and the V segment lost 4 bases, leaving 3 bases of the junction unmatched. The CDR3 has 15 residues. The CDR3 bases are TGTGCCAGCAGCTCACTAGCGGGGGGAACCTACGAGCAGTACTTC. This sequence encodes CASSSLAGGTYEQYF.

The genes are TRBV14 and TRBJ2-3; 8 nucleotides align to TRBD2. Germline V lookup: CDR1 SGHDN, CDR2 FVKESK. This CDR3 spans 13 amino acids. Trimming took 6 bases from V and 9 from J; bases not matched to a gene: 8. The chain's CDR3 is CASRQPPSGTQYF. The CDR3 bases are TGTGCCAGCAGGCAACCCCCTAGCGGGACGCAGTATTTT.

The V call is TRBV5-3, the J call TRBJ1-4, with D perhaps TRBD1 (5 bases). TRBV5-3 is assigned to the ORF class and has an uncertain function. Trimming took off 2 bases at V and 8 bases at J, with 19 bases between the two ends. CDR3 length: 16 residues. The CDR3 region is CARSLPTGGAGEKLFF. CDR3 in DNA: TGTGCCAGAAGCTTACCCACGGGAGGGGCAGGAGAAAAACTGTTTTTT.

This chain uses TRBV19 with TRBJ1-3; D ambiguous. The V end was cut by 5 bases, the J end by 0 bases, with 5 bases between. The CDR3 spans 13 residues. The germline gives CDR1 LNHDA, CDR2 SQIVND (reference sequence). In DNA form, the CDR3 reads TGTGCCAGTAGTTACGGCTCTGGAAACACCATATATTTT. Translation: CASSYGSGNTIYF.

V is TRBV5-1 and J is TRBJ2-7; 9 nucleotides agree with TRBD1. The CDR3 runs to 13 residues. The germline V gene encodes CDR1 SGHRS and CDR2 YFSETQ. Trimming took 2 bases from V and 5 from J; bases not matched to a gene: 2. The CDR3 reads CASSFDRGDEQYF. In DNA, the CDR3 is TGCGCCAGCAGCTTCGACAGGGGGGACGAGCAGTACTTC. The full variable domain, rest sourced from reference TRBV5-1 and TRBJ2-7, is KAGVTQTPRYLIKTRGQQVTLSCSPISGHRSVSWYQQTPGQGLQFLFEYFSETQRNKGNFPGRFSGRQFSNSRSEMNVSTLELGDSALYLCASSFDRGDEQYFGPGTRLTVT.

This sequence joins TRBV6-1 and TRBJ1-2; D may be TRBD1 (6 bases). Germline V gives CDR1 MNHNS, CDR2 SASEGT. V lost 2 bases and J 6 bases, leaving 10 bases between the germline ends. The CDR3 runs 13 residues. The CDR3 coding sequence is TGTGCCAGCAGTGAATACAGGGCGGATGGCTACACCTTC. Residues: CASSEYRADGYTF.

The chain uses TRBV6-5 and TRBJ1-6, with 7 bases that match TRBD1. The CDR3 has 15 residues. V shed 6 bases and J 8 bases; nucleotides not matched to a gene: 10. Germline values: CDR1 MNHEY, CDR2 SVGAGI. CDR3 nucleotides: TGTGCCAGCAGCCCTAGGGGGGACAGTTATTCACCCCTCCACTTT. Amino acids: CASSPRGDSYSPLHF.

This clone was seen a single time. V and J are TRBV19 and TRBJ1-5; 8 bases are shared with TRBD1. V shed 6 bases, J shed 5 bases, and the junction held 6 bases outside the gene matches. Germline values: CDR1 LNHDA, CDR2 SQIVND (reference sequence). The CDR3 totals 14 residues. The chain's CDR3 is CASRQQGVHQPQHF. As DNA, the CDR3 is TGTGCCAGTAGACAACAGGGGGTACATCAGCCCCAGCATTTT.

The rearrangement joins TRBV7-9 to TRBJ1-4; TRBD1 aligns across 8 bases. The CDR3 covers 16 residues. Losses at the gene ends were 3 bases for V and 0 bases for J; bases not matched to a gene: 3. The V gene's germline CDR1 is SEHNR and CDR2 FQNEAQ (reference sequence). DNA of the CDR3: TGTGCCAGCAGCTTGACAGGGGAGGCAACTAATGAAAAACTGTTTTTT. Translated: CASSLTGEATNEKLFF.

The rearrangement uses TRBV18 and TRBJ2-1; D gene uncertain. This CDR3 has 14 amino acids. Germline V gene lookup returns CDR1 KGHSH and CDR2 LQKENI. The V gene lost 0 bases and the J gene lost 0 bases, with 3 bases spanning the gap. CDR3 nucleotides: TGTGCCAGCTCACCACCTATCTCCTACAATGAGCAGTTCTTC. This sequence encodes CASSPPISYNEQFF.

This chain connects TRBV7-3 to TRBJ1-1; D perhaps matches TRBD1 (6 bases). This CDR3 comprises 13 residues. V lost 5 bases and J lost 6, with 13 bases in between. In germline, CDR1 is SGHTA, CDR2 FQGTGA. The DNA of the CDR3 is TGTGCCAGCAGCCCCAGGGGTAGCGCTGAAGCTTTCTTT. This gives the protein CASSPRGSAEAFF. Complete variable domain (other parts from reference TRBV7-3 and TRBJ1-1): GAGVSQTPSNKVTEKGKYVELRCDPISGHTALYWYRQSLGQGPEFLIYFQGTGAADDSGLPNDRFFAVRPEGSVSTLKIQRTERGDSAVYLCASSPRGSAEAFFGQGTRLTVV.

This chain links TRBV19 with TRBJ1-2; weak D call: TRBD1 (6 bases). The CDR3 runs to 13 residues. Germline V gene lookup returns CDR1 LNHDA and CDR2 SQIVND (reference sequence). V was clipped by 6 bases and J by 6 bases, with 14 bases between them. The CDR3 nucleotides are TGTGCCAGTAGCAAAACAGGGACCCATGGCTACACCTTC. Translated: CASSKTGTHGYTF.

In this sample, this clone turned up once. This sequence joins TRBV6-1 and TRBJ1-5, with D maybe TRBD1 (6 bases). Germline V gene sequence: CDR1 MNHNS, CDR2 SASEGT. V shed 6 bases and J shed 0 bases, with 12 bases lying between them. There are 15 residues in the CDR3. The DNA of the CDR3 is TGTGCCAGCAGCCATAACAGGGTTAGCAATCAGCCCCAGCATTTT. Translating it yields CASSHNRVSNQPQHF.

This clone appeared a single time. The chain uses TRBV6-5 and TRBJ2-1, with 12 positions matching TRBD2. The CDR3 has 15 residues. Germline CDR1 reads MNHEY; CDR2 reads SVGAGI. Trimming cost V 4 bases and J 3 bases; bases outside gene matches: 1. The CDR3 nucleotides are TGTGCCAGCAGTTTGACTAGCGGGGGCTACAATGAGCAGTTCTTC. It codes for CASSLTSGGYNEQFF.

The V gene is TRBV5-8, the J gene TRBJ2-1; D uncertain. The V gene lost 4 bases and the J gene lost 11 bases, with 13 bases spanning the gap. This CDR3 is built from 12 residues. Germline-derived CDR1 and CDR2 are SGHTS and YDEGEE. The CDR3 region is CASSPASFKQFF. In DNA, the CDR3 is TGTGCCAGCAGCCCTGCGTCGTTCAAGCAGTTCTTC.

The J gene is TRBJ1-5, the V gene TRBV19; unclear D gene. CDR3 size: 12 residues. V gave up 6 bases and J gave up 1 base, with 4 bases separating them. Germline values: CDR1 LNHDA, CDR2 SQIVND (reference sequence). The CDR3: CASRGSNQPQHF. Written as DNA, the CDR3 is TGTGCCAGTAGGGGCAGCAATCAGCCCCAGCATTTT.

The chain recombines TRBV5-1 with TRBJ1-2; D remains ambiguous. The germline V gene has CDR1 SGHRS and CDR2 YFSETQ. The length of the CDR3 is 13 residues. Between the trimmed V and J ends, which lost 2 bases and 0 bases, there was a span of 5 bases. This CDR3 is CASSFRANYGYTF. The CDR3 nucleotides are TGCGCCAGCAGCTTTAGAGCTAACTATGGCTACACCTTC.

The chain carries TRBV28 and TRBJ1-1; D gene unclear. Germline V gene lookup returns CDR1 MDHEN and CDR2 SYDVKM. V dropped 1 base and J dropped 6 bases, with 15 bases sitting between them. The CDR3 is 15 amino acids. The DNA of the CDR3 is TGTGCCAGCAGTTTATCCCGGGCGAAATTCTCTGAAGCTTTCTTT. This codes for CASSLSRAKFSEAFF. Variable domain in full (rest from reference TRBV28 and TRBJ1-1): DVKVTQSSRYLVKRTGEKVFLECVQDMDHENMFWYRQDPGLGLRLIYFSYDVKMKEKGDIPEGYSVSREKKERFSLILESASTNQTSMYLCASSLSRAKFSEAFFGQGTRLTVV.